Listed below are T cell receptor beta chains from one sample, sequenced in a study of control samples from healthy donors and cancer patients. Some clones are missing from TCRdb's copy, which holds only in-frame ones; the method was immunoSEQ multiplex PCR. This repertoire shows over 85,000 clones, around 89% found once; its top ten account for around 4%. Material: PBMCs. The source of these receptors is a woman in her sixties or seventies with lung cancer. Both conserved end residues are part of each CDR3. Fields, in order: clone size, D gene, J gene, V gene, CDR3 DNA, CDR3 protein. The D gene is left open where the match is weak. Expanded clones get a size class; other rows say once, few or many, or leave the size out.

>NA|TRBD1|TRBJ2-1|TRBV14
TGTGCCAGCAGCCACCTGGGACAGGGGCGGGATGAGCAGTTCTTC
CASSHLGQGRDEQFF
>NA|NA|TRBJ1-1|TRBV2
TGTGCCAGCAGTAGGGACGGCCCTGAAGCTTTCTTT
CASSRDGPEAFF
>NA|NA|TRBJ1-6|TRBV12-3/TRBV12-4
TGTGCCAGCACCAAGGGGCATTCACCCCTCCACTTT
CASTKGHSPLHF
>NA|NA|TRBJ1-1|TRBV30
TGTGCCTGGATCCCATTGGGGCAGAGGAACACTGAAGCTTTCTTT
CAWIPLGQRNTEAFF
>NA|NA|TRBJ2-3|TRBV21-1
TGTGCCAGCAACAGGGGGCATAGCACAGATACGCAGTATTTT
CASNRGHSTDTQYF
>NA|NA|TRBJ1-5|TRBV18
TGTGCCAGCTCACCAGGGAGTAGCAATCAGCCCCAGCATTTT
CASSPGSSNQPQHF
>NA|NA|TRBJ2-1|TRBV6-2/TRBV6-3
TGTGCCAGCAGTTTAGGACTTACTCGCCTCTCCTACAATGAGCAGTTCTTC
CASSLGLTRLSYNEQFF
>NA|NA|TRBJ2-5|TRBV7-2
TGTGCCAGCAGCTTAGTACAGGTTCAAGAGACCCAGTACTTC
CASSLVQVQETQYF
>NA|NA|TRBJ2-7|TRBV11-2
TGTGCCAGCAGCTTAGTGAACGAGCAGTACTTC
CASSLVNEQYF
>once|TRBD1|TRBJ1-6|TRBV9
TGTGCCAGCAGCGGATCCGGGACAGGGGATTCACCCCTCCACTTT
CASSGSGTGDSPLHF
>once|TRBD1|TRBJ1-3|TRBV6-5
TGTGCCAGCAGTTACTTTACAGGGGACTCTGGAAACACCATATATTTT
CASSYFTGDSGNTIYF
>NA|NA|TRBJ1-5|TRBV7-8
TGTGCCAGCAGCTTGATGGGGCAGGCTGGACAGCCCCAGCATTTT
CASSLMGQAGQPQHF
>few|NA|TRBJ2-1|TRBV29-1
TGCAGCGTTGACAGGGTGAGAGCTTTCCTCTACAATGAGCAGTTCTTC
CSVDRVRAFLYNEQFF
>NA|NA|TRBJ2-5|TRBV6-1
TGTGCCAGCAGTGATGGGCACGGGCCTCTAACCCAGTACTTC
CASSDGHGPLTQYF
>NA|TRBD1|TRBJ2-7|TRBV6-6
TGTGCCAGCAGTCGCAGGGGGCTGAAGAACGAGCAGTACTTC
CASSRRGLKNEQYF
>NA|TRBD1|TRBJ1-1|TRBV30
TGTGCCCTAAGCTCGACAGGGGGCACTGAAGCTTTCTTT
CALSSTGGTEAFF
>NA|NA|TRBJ2-3|TRBV6-2/TRBV6-3
TGTGCCAGCAGTTACTCCCTGGGGGTAAATAGCGGCCCCACAGATACGCAGTATTTT
CASSYSLGVNSGPTDTQYF
>NA|NA|TRBJ2-7|TRBV12-5
TGTGCTAGTGGTTCGGGACAAACCAACGAGCAGTACTTC
CASGSGQTNEQYF
>NA|NA|TRBJ2-2|TRBV12-3/TRBV12-4
TGTGCCAGCAGGTCAGGGTTCGGGGAGCTGTTTTTT
CASRSGFGELFF
>NA|TRBD1|TRBJ1-4|TRBV3-1/TRBV3-2
TGTGCCAGCAGCCCTGGGACAGGGGGCTTAGTAACTAATGAAAAACTGTTTTTT
CASSPGTGGLVTNEKLFF
>NA|TRBD1|TRBJ1-5|TRBV6-5
TGTGCCAGCAGTTTACAGGGGAATCAGCCCCAGCATTTT
CASSLQGNQPQHF
>NA|TRBD2|TRBJ2-1|TRBV24-1
TGTGCCACCTCCTCTGCGGGAGGGAGGGATGAGCAGTTCTTC
CATSSAGGRDEQFF
>NA|TRBD1|TRBJ2-7|TRBV9
TGTGCCAGCAGCGTAGCCCCGACAGGGGCCCCCTACGAGCAGTACTTC
CASSVAPTGAPYEQYF
>NA|NA|TRBJ2-3|TRBV5-1
TGCGCCAGCAGCTTGGGGTGGTGGGACACAGATACGCAGTATTTT
CASSLGWWDTDTQYF
>NA|NA|TRBJ1-1|TRBV6-1
TGTGCCAGCAGTGAAGACAGAGCCGGCACTGAAGCTTTCTTT
CASSEDRAGTEAFF
>NA|NA|TRBJ2-7|TRBV19
TGTGCCAGTAGCCCCATTGAGGGTTTAAGGAACGAGCAGTACTTC
CASSPIEGLRNEQYF
>NA|TRBD2|TRBJ2-5|TRBV7-2
TGTGCCAGCAGACCAGCGGGCAGCGGGGGACGGGAGACCCAGTACTTC
CASRPAGSGGRETQYF
>NA|TRBD1|TRBJ1-1|TRBV7-9
TGTGCCAGCAGCCCGAGAGGAGGGGGCGGAAAAGCTTTCTTT
CASSPRGGGGKAFF
>NA|TRBD1|TRBJ1-1|TRBV5-1
TGCGCCAGCAGGGGTACAGGGGGGAGCACTGAAGCTTTCTTT
CASRGTGGSTEAFF
>NA|TRBD2|TRBJ2-2|TRBV7-7
TGTGCTAGCAGCCCCCCTAGCGGGAGTAAAACCGGGGAGCTGTTTTTT
CASSPPSGSKTGELFF
>NA|TRBD2|TRBJ2-7|TRBV6-5
TGTGCCAGCCACACGCGACTAGCGGGCTACTACGAGCAGTACTTC
CASHTRLAGYYEQYF
>NA|NA|TRBJ1-1|TRBV6-5
TGTGCCAGCAGTTACTTCCAGTCGAACACTGAAGCTTTCTTT
CASSYFQSNTEAFF
>few|TRBD1|TRBJ1-2|TRBV4-1
TGCGCCAGCAGCCAAGCAGGACAGGGGAACTATGGCTACACCTTC
CASSQAGQGNYGYTF
>NA|NA|TRBJ2-5|TRBV30
TGTGCCTGGAGTATAGGGGGGCAGGAGACCCAGTACTTC
CAWSIGGQETQYF
>NA|TRBD2|TRBJ2-5|TRBV6-1
TGTGCCAGCAGTGAAGGGGGGGGGCAAGAGACCCAGTACTTC
CASSEGGGQETQYF
>NA|NA|TRBJ1-1|TRBV24-1
TGTGCCACCAGTGATCCTCGGCGGGGACATGAAGCTTTCTTT
CATSDPRRGHEAFF
>NA|NA|TRBJ1-1|TRBV30
TGTGCCTGGACAGGTCCGGGACACCAAGGGACCAACACTGAAGCTTTCTTT
CAWTGPGHQGTNTEAFF
>NA|NA|TRBJ1-4|TRBV29-1
TGCAGCGCTGGGGGGGGTGTTTTT
CSAGGGVF
>NA|TRBD2|TRBJ2-5|TRBV19
TGTGCCAGTACCAGGACTAGCGGGATTCAAGAGACCCAGTACTTC
CASTRTSGIQETQYF
>NA|TRBD1|TRBJ1-3|TRBV18
TGTGCCAGCTCACCAACGACAGGGTCGATCTCTGGAAACACCATATATTTT
CASSPTTGSISGNTIYF
>NA|TRBD2|TRBJ2-1|TRBV3-1/TRBV3-2
TGTGCCAGCAGCCACTTTAGCGGGAGGAACTACAATGAGCAGTTCTTC
CASSHFSGRNYNEQFF
>NA|NA|TRBJ1-5|TRBV9
TGTGCCAGCAGCGCCGCCCCCGGGGCCGGCAATCAGCCCCAGCATTTT
CASSAAPGAGNQPQHF
>NA|NA|TRBJ2-7|TRBV5-6
TGTGCCAGCAGCTTATACTACGAGCAGTACTTC
CASSLYYEQYF